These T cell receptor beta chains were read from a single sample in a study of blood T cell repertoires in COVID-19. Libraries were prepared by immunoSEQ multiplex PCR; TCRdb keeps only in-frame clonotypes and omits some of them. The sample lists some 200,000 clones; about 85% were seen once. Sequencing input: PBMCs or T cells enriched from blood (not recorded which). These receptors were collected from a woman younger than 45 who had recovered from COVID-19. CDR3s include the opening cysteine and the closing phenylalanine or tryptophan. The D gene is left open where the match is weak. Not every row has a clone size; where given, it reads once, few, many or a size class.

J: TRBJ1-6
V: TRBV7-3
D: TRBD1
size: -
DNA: TGTGCCAGCAGCTTAACGGGACAGGGCGGTAATTCACCCCTCCACTTT
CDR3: CASSLTGQGGNSPLHF

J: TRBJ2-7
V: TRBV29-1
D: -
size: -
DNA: TGCAGCGTTGAAAAGGCGGGCGAGCAGTACTTC
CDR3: CSVEKAGEQYF

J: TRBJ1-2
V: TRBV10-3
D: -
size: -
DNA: TGTGCCATCAGCGAGGACAGTCCTCCTGTAGGCTACACCTTC
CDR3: CAISEDSPPVGYTF

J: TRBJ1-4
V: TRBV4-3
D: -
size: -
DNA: TGCGCCAGCAGCCGCGGGGAGTCCGCAACTAATGAAAAACTGTTTTTT
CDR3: CASSRGESATNEKLFF

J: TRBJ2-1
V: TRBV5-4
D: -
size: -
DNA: TGTGCCAGCAGCTTGCCGGGAGCGAACTATGAGCAGTTCTTC
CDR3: CASSLPGANYEQFF

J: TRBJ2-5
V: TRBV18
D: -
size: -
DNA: TGTGCCAGCTCCCGACAGACAGAAGAGACCCAGTACTTC
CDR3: CASSRQTEETQYF

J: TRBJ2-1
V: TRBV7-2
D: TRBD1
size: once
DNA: TGTGCCAGCTCCAACAGGGGAAATACCTACAATGAGCAGTTCTTC
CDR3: CASSNRGNTYNEQFF

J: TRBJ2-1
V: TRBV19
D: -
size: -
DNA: TGTGCCAGTAGTTTGGACTATGAGCAGTTCTTC
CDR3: CASSLDYEQFF

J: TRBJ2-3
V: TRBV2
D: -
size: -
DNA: TGTGCCAGCATTACCGCCGAGGTTTCCAGCACAGATACGCAGTATTTT
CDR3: CASITAEVSSTDTQYF

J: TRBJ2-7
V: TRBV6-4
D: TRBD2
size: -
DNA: TGTGCCAGCAGTGACCCCCCATTCGGACTAGCGGGCCTCTCTTCCTACGAGCAGTACTTC
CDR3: CASSDPPFGLAGLSSYEQYF

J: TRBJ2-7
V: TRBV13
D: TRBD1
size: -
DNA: TGTGCCAGCAGTTCAAGGGCAGGGGGTTCCTACGAGCAGTACTTC
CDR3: CASSSRAGGSYEQYF

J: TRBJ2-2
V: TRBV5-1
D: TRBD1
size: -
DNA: TGCGCCAGCAGCCCCGGGACAGGGGCGAACACCGGGGAGCTGTTTTTT
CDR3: CASSPGTGANTGELFF

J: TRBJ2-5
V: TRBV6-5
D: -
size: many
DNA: TGTGCCAGCAGTTACTCGAATTCAGGTCGAGAGACCCAGTACTTC
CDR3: CASSYSNSGRETQYF

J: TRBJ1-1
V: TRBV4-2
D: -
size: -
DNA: TGTGCCAGCAGCCAAGCGGCACAGGGCCAAACTGAAGCTTTCTTT
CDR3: CASSQAAQGQTEAFF

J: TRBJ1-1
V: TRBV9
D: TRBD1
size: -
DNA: TGTGCCAGCAGCGTAGTTCCCCTGACAGGGCCGAACACTGAAGCTTTCTTT
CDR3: CASSVVPLTGPNTEAFF

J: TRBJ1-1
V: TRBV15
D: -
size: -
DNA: TGTGCCACCAGCAGAGATCCCGGGGGAGTCACTGAAGCTTTCTTT
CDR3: CATSRDPGGVTEAFF

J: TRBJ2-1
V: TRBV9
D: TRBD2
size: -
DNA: TGTGCCAGCAGCGAGAGCGGGATAGCCAACAATGAGCAGTTCTTC
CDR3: CASSESGIANNEQFF

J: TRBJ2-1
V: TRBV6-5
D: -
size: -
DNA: TGTGCCACTGCCCGTACAGGGATCTCCTACAATGAGCAGTTCTTC
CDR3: CATARTGISYNEQFF

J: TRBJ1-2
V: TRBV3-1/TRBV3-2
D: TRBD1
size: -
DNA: TGTGCCAGCAGCCAAGATCTTTATGGGACAGGGAGGGAAAGGAACTATGGCTACACCTTC
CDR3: CASSQDLYGTGRERNYGYTF

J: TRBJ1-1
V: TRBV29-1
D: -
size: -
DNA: TGCAGCGCCGAAATGGGGGGGAAAGCTTTCTTT
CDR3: CSAEMGGKAFF

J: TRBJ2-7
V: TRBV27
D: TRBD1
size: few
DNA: TGTGCCAGCAGGCGAAAGCCAGGGGGCCTGGACGAGCAGTACTTC
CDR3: CASRRKPGGLDEQYF

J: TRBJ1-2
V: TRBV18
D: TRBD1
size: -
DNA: TGTGCCAGCTCACCGACAGGGGGCGGAGATGGCTACACCTTC
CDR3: CASSPTGGGDGYTF

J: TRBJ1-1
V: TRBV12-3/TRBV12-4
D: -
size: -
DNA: TGTGCCAGCAGTTACGGGTTTATTGGCAATGATTTCTTT
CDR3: CASSYGFIGNDFF

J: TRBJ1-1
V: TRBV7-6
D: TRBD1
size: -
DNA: TGTGCCAGCAGCTTGGGACAGGGAAGATCGCACACTGAAGCTTTCTTT
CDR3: CASSLGQGRSHTEAFF

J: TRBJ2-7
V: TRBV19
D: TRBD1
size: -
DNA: TGTGCCAGTACCGCGGGACAGGGTCCTAGCTACGAGCAGTACTTC
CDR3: CASTAGQGPSYEQYF

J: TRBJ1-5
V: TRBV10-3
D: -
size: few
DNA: TGTGCCATCAGAAGTCTCGGTCAGCCCCAGCATTTT
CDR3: CAIRSLGQPQHF

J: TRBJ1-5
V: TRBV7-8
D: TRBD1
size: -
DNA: TGTGCCAGCAGCTTCGGGACAGTCAATCAGCCCCAGCATTTT
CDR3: CASSFGTVNQPQHF